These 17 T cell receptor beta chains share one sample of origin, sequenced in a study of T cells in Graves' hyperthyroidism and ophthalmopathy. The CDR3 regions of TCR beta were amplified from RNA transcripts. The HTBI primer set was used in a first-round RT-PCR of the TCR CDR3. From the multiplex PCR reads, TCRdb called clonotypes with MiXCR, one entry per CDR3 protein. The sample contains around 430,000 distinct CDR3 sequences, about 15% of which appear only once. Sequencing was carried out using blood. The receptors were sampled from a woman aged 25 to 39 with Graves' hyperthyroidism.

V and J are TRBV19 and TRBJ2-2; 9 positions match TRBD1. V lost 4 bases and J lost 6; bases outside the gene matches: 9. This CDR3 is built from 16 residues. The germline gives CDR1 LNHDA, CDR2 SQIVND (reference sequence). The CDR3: CASSTPSRTGAGELFF. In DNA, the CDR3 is TGTGCCAGTAGTACGCCCTCTAGGACAGGGGCCGGGGAGCTGTTTTTT.

The CDR3 loop reads CASSPRGPGTTDTQYF. CDR3 DNA: TGTGCCAGCAGCCCCAGGGGGCCGGGGACCACAGATACGCAGTATTTT. The J gene is TRBJ2-3, the V gene TRBV3-1; TRBD1 aligns across 8 bases. V lost 4 bases and J lost 2; bases outside the gene matches: 8. Germline loops: CDR1 LGHDT, CDR2 YNNKEL (reference sequence). The CDR3 has 16 amino acids.

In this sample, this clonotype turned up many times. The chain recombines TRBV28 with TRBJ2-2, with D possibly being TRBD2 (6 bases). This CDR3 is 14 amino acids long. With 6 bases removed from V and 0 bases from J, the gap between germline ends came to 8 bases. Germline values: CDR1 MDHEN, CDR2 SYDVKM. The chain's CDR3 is CASRVAANTGELFF. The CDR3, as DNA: TGTGCCAGCAGGGTAGCGGCGAACACCGGGGAGCTGTTTTTT.

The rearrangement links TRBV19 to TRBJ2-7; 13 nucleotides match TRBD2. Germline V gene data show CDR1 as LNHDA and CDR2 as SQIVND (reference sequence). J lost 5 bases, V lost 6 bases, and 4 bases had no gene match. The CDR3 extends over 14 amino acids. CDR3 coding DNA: TGTGCCAGTAGCAGGACTAGCGGGAGAGACGAGCAGTACTTC. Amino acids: CASSRTSGRDEQYF.

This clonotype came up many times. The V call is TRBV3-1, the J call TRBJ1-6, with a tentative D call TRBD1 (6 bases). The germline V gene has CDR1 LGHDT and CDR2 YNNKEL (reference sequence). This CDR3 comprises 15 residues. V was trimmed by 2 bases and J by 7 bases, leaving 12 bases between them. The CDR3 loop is CASSQPGQRNSPLHF. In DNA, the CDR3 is TGTGCCAGCAGCCAACCCGGACAGCGAAATTCACCCCTCCACTTT.

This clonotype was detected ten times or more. The CDR3 region is CSARGGREGPNEQFF. As DNA, the CDR3 is TGCAGTGCTAGAGGGGGACGGGAGGGTCCTAATGAGCAGTTCTTC. The V call is TRBV20-1, the J call TRBJ2-1; 8 positions agree with TRBD2. The germline V gene encodes CDR1 DFQATT and CDR2 SNEGSKA (reference sequence). V gave up 1 base and J gave up 7 bases; unmatched junction bases: 9. The length of the CDR3 is 15 residues.

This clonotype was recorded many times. CDR3: CASSLVGGRENEQFF. In nucleotides, the CDR3 is TGTGCCAGCAGCTTGGTGGGAGGGCGGGAGAATGAGCAGTTCTTC. V usage is TRBV7-2 and J usage is TRBJ2-1, with TRBD2 matching over 7 bases. V dropped 3 bases and J dropped 7; count of bases not matched to a gene: 9. The V gene's germline CDR1 is SGHTA and CDR2 FQGNSA. The CDR3 contains 15 residues.

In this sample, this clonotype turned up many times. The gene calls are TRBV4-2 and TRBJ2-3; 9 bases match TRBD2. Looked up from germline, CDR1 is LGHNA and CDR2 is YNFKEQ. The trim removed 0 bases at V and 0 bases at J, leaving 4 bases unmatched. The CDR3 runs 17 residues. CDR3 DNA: TGTGCCAGCAGCCAAGATAAGCGGGAGGCTAGCACAGATACGCAGTATTTT. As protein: CASSQDKREASTDTQYF.

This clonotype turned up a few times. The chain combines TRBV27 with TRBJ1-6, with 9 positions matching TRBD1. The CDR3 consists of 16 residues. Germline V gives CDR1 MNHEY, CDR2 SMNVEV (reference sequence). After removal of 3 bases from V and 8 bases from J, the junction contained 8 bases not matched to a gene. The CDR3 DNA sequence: TGTGCCAGCAGTTTTGGGTCGGGACAGGGCGATTCACCCCTCCACTTT. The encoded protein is CASSFGSGQGDSPLHF.

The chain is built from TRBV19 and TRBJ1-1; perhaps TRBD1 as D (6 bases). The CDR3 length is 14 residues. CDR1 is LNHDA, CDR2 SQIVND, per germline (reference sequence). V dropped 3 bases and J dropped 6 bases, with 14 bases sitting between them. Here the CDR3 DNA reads TGTGCCAGTAGTATGCTGGAGGGGGGGGCTGAAGCTTTCTTT. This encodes CASSMLEGGAEAFF.

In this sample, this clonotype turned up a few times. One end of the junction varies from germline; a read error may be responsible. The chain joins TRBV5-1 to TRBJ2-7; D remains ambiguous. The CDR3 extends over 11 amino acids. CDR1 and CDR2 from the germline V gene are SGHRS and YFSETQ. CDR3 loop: CASTLDYEQYF. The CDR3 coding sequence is TGCGCCAGCACCTTGGACTACGAGCAGTACTTC.

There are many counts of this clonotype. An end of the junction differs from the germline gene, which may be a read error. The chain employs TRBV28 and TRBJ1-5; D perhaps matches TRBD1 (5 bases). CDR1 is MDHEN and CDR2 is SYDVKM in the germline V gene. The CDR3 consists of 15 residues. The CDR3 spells CASSLPRVGKQPQHF. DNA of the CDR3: TGTGCCAGCAGTTTACCCAGGGTTGGCAAGCAGCCCCAGCATTTT.

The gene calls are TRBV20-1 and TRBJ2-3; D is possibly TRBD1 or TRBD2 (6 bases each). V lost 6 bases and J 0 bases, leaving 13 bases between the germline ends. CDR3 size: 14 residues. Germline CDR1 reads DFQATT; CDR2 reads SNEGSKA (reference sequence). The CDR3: CSAPGGTSTDTQYF. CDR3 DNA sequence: TGCAGTGCGCCCGGGGGCACTAGCACAGATACGCAGTATTTT.

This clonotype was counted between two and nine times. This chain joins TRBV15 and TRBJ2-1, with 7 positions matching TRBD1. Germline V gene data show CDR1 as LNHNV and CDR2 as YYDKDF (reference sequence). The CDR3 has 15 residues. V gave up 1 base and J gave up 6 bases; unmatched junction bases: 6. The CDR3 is CATSRGDSYFNEQFF. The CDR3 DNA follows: TGTGCCACCAGCAGAGGGGACAGCTACTTCAATGAGCAGTTCTTC.

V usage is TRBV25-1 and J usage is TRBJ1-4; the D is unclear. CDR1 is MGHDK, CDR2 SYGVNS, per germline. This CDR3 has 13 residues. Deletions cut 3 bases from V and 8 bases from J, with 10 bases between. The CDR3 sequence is CASSDWTGEKLFF. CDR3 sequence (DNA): TGTGCCAGCAGTGACTGGACGGGGGAAAAACTGTTTTTT.

CDR3 nucleotide sequence: TGCGCCAGCAGCCACCCCGAGACCATGAACACTGAAGCTTTCTTT. It is translated as CASSHPETMNTEAFF. The chain joins TRBV4-1 to TRBJ1-1; D unresolved. Trimming took off 3 bases at V and 0 bases at J, with 11 bases between the two ends. In germline, CDR1 is MGHRA, CDR2 YSYEKL. CDR3 length: 15 residues.

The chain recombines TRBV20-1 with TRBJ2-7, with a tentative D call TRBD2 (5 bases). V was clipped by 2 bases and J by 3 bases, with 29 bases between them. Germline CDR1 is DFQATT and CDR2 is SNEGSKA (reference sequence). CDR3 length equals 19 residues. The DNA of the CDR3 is TGCAGTGCTAGAATCGTGGGCTTGCTCAGGAGGACGGCCCACTACGAGCAGTACTTC. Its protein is CSARIVGLLRRTAHYEQYF.